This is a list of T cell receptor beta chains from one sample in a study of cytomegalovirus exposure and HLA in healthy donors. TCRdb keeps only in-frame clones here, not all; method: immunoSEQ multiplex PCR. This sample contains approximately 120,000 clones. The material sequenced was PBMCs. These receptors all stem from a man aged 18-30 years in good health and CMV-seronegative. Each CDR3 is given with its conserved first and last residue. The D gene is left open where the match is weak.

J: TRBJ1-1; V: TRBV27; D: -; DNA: TGTGCCAGCAGGGACAGCTACTCGAACACTGAAGCTTTCTTT; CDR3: CASRDSYSNTEAFF
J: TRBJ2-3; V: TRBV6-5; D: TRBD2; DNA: TGTGCCAGCAGTCTCGGGGGGGCCAGGACAGATACGCAGTATTTT; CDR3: CASSLGGARTDTQYF
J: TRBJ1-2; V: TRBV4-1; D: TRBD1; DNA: TGCGCCAGCAGCCAACCCCGGGACAGGGGAAAGGATTACTATGGCTACACCTTC; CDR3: CASSQPRDRGKDYYGYTF
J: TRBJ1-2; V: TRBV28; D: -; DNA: TGTGCCAGCAGTTTGTGGGACACCCTCTACACCTTC; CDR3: CASSLWDTLYTF
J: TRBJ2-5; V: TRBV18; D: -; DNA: TGTGCCAGCTCCCGTTTTAGCGGCCAAGAGACCCAGTACTTC; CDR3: CASSRFSGQETQYF
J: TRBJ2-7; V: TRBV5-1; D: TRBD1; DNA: TGCGCCAGCAGCTTTCTGACAGGGGTTTACTACGAGCAGTACTTC; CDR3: CASSFLTGVYYEQYF
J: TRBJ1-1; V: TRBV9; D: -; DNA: TGTGCCAGCAGCGCTGGACAGAGCCACACTGAAGCTTTCTTT; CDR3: CASSAGQSHTEAFF
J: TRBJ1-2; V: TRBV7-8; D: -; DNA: TGTGCCAGCAGCCCAACCGACACAAACTATGGCTACACCTTC; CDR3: CASSPTDTNYGYTF
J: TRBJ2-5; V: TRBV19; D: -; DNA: TGTGCCAGTAGTATCTTGCCGACAGCCCAAGAGACCCAGTACTTC; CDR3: CASSILPTAQETQYF
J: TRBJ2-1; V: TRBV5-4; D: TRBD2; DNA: TGTGCCAGCAGCTTCGCTAGCGGCAATGAGCAGTTCTTC; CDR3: CASSFASGNEQFF
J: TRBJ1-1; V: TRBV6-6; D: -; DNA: TGTGCCAGCAGTTTAGCGACCGAAGCTTTCTTT; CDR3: CASSLATEAFF
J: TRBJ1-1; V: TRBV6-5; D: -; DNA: TGTGCCAGCAGTTTCCAGGGGACTGAAGCTTTCTTT; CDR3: CASSFQGTEAFF
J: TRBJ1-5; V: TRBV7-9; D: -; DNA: TGTGCCAGCAGCCCCCTGGGGGGGATTGGTCAGCCCCAGCATTTT; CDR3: CASSPLGGIGQPQHF
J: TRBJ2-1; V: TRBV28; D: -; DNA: TGTGCCAGCAGTTCCCGGACATACCACAATGAGCAGTTCTTC; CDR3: CASSSRTYHNEQFF
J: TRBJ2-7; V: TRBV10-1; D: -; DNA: TGCGCCAGCAGTGTTGGGGCCGACGTCTCCTACGAGCAGTACTTC; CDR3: CASSVGADVSYEQYF
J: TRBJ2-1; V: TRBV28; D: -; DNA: TGTGCCAGCAGCTCCCTGGGGGTAGCGGAAGACAATGAGCAGTTCTTC; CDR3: CASSSLGVAEDNEQFF
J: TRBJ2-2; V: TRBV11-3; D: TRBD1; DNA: TGTGCCAGCAGCTTCAGCCGGACAGGGGGCATCGGGGAGCTGTTTTTT; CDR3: CASSFSRTGGIGELFF
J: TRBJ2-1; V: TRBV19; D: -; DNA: TGTGCCAGTATCCCCGGGACTCGGTACTCCTACAATGAGCAGTTCTTC; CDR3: CASIPGTRYSYNEQFF
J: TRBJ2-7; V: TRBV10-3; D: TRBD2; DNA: TGTGCCGTCCAAGGCGTAGCGGGAGGGTCTCACGAGCAGTACTTC; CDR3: CAVQGVAGGSHEQYF
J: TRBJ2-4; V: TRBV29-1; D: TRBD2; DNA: TGCAGCGGGAGCCCAGCGGGAGGGCCGCGAACCAAAAACATTCAGTACTTC; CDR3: CSGSPAGGPRTKNIQYF
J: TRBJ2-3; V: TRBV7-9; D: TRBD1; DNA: TGTGCCAGCAGCGATAGGAGGGACAGGGTGCCAGATACGCAGTATTTT; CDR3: CASSDRRDRVPDTQYF
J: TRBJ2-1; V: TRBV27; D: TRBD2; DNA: TGTGCCAGCAGAAGCGGGAGCTCCTACAATGAGCAGTTCTTC; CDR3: CASRSGSSYNEQFF